The 16 T cell receptor beta chains given below trace back to one sample, sequenced in a study of OX40 agonist ivuxolimab in advanced cancers. Libraries were prepared through the immunoSEQ multiplex PCR assay. TCRdb obtained this table from immuneACCESS and retained in-frame rearrangements with V and J assigned. These tables miss some clones; where compared with another copy, unresolved V genes account for less than half of the shortfall, and the remainder is unexplained. The sample table contains about 78,000 clones; only one count was recorded for roughly nine tenths of them. The ten top clones hold 2.8% of the sample. The sample was CD4+ or CD8+ T cells sorted from blood, taken in a trial of the OX40 agonist ivuxolimab. The receptors originated from an adult with an advanced solid tumor such as melanoma, head and neck, liver or kidney cancer.

The chain is built from TRBV30 and TRBJ2-3; TRBD1 matches at 7 bases. The germline gives CDR1 GTSNPN, CDR2 SVGIG (reference sequence). V shed 2 bases and J 2 bases; nucleotides not matched to a gene: 4. CDR3 size: 14 residues. CDR3 DNA: TGTGCCTGGAGTAGGACAGGCCTCACAGATACGCAGTATTTT. Protein: CAWSRTGLTDTQYF.

The chain links TRBV7-9 to TRBJ1-1, with 8 bases identical to TRBD1. Germline lookup yields CDR1 SEHNR and CDR2 FQNEAQ (reference sequence). The trim removed 2 bases at V and 4 bases at J, leaving 9 bases unmatched. This CDR3 has 16 residues. CDR3 nucleotides: TGTGCCAGCAGCTTAATCCCGGACAGGGAGGCCACTGAAGCTTTCTTT. Translated: CASSLIPDREATEAFF.

V is TRBV18 and J is TRBJ2-3; weak D call: TRBD1 (7 bases). Germline CDR1 reads KGHSH; CDR2 reads LQKENI. V was clipped by 3 bases and J by 2 bases, with 12 bases between them. The CDR3 sequence is 15 residues long. The CDR3 region has the DNA TGTGCCAGCTCACCCCAGGGGGGAACCACAGATACGCAGTATTTT. Translating gives CASSPQGGTTDTQYF.

The CDR3 loop reads CASSATSYGYTF. The CDR3 bases are TGTGCCAGCAGCGCCACAAGCTATGGCTACACCTTC. The genes are TRBV7-9 and TRBJ1-2; D not resolved. This CDR3 region has 12 residues. The germline V gene has CDR1 SEHNR and CDR2 FQNEAQ (reference sequence). With 5 bases removed from V and 4 bases from J, the gap between germline ends came to 8 bases. Full variable domain (missing parts from reference TRBV7-9 and TRBJ1-2): DTGVSQNPRHKITKRGQNVTFRCDPISEHNRLYWYRQTLGQGPEFLTYFQNEAQLEKSRLLSDRFSAERPKGSFSTLEIQRTEQGDSAMYLCASSATSYGYTFGSGTRLTVV.

The genes are TRBV27 and TRBJ1-6; a possible D gene is TRBD1 (5 bases). The CDR3 extends over 16 amino acids. V was clipped by 4 bases and J by 6 bases, with 16 bases between them. Germline CDR1 MNHEY, CDR2 SMNVEV (reference sequence). The CDR3 loop is CASSSTRWGGNSPLHF. The CDR3 nucleotides read TGTGCCAGCAGTTCGACTCGTTGGGGGGGTAATTCACCCCTCCACTTT.

The gene calls are TRBV28 and TRBJ2-5, with 9 positions matching TRBD2. V trimming: 10 bases; J trimming: 5 bases; junction bases outside the gene matches: 17. The length of the CDR3 is 16 residues. CDR1 is MDHEN and CDR2 is SYDVKM in the germline V gene. Written as DNA, the CDR3 is TGTGCCACCCTTGGCGGAGCGGGAGGCCGGTGGGAGACCCAGTACTTC. This sequence encodes CATLGGAGGRWETQYF.

This clone has a single count. This sequence joins TRBV19 and TRBJ1-1; perhaps TRBD1 as D (6 bases). The CDR3 runs 14 residues. Trimming removed 4 bases at V and 1 base at J, with 10 bases between. The germline CDR1 and CDR2 sequences are LNHDA and SQIVND (reference sequence). The CDR3 loop is CASSRGGGNTEAFF. DNA of the CDR3: TGTGCCAGTAGTAGGGGGGGCGGGAACACTGAAGCTTTCTTT.

V usage is TRBV6-1 and J usage is TRBJ1-4, with D perhaps matching TRBD1 (5 bases). Looked up from germline, CDR1 is MNHNS and CDR2 is SASEGT. The CDR3 is made up of 15 amino acids. Trimming pared 5 bases from V and 3 bases from J, leaving 13 bases between. CDR3 bases: TGTGCCAGCAGTTTGACAGCGCCGGCTAATGAAAAACTGTTTTTT. Its translation: CASSLTAPANEKLFF.

This chain joins TRBV2 and TRBJ2-5, with TRBD2 identical over 12 bases. CDR1 and CDR2 (germline): SNHLY, FYNNEI. V shed 5 bases, J shed 7 bases, and the junction held 8 bases outside the gene matches. The CDR3 totals 15 residues. The CDR3 loop reads CASSRLAGGPGTQYF. In DNA, the CDR3 is TGTGCCAGCAGTCGCCTAGCGGGGGGGCCGGGGACCCAGTACTTC.

This clone has only a few counts. The V call is TRBV6-4, the J call TRBJ1-6; unclear D gene. Germline CDR1 is MRHNA and CDR2 is SNTAGT. Deletions cut 5 bases from V and 5 bases from J, with 7 bases between. This CDR3 region has 13 residues. The CDR3 loop is CASSNGDNSPLHF. DNA of the CDR3: TGTGCCAGCAGTAACGGGGATAATTCACCCCTCCACTTT.

The chain uses TRBV7-9 and TRBJ1-1; D gene ambiguous. Trimming took 5 bases from V and 5 from J, leaving 12 bases between them. Germline V gives CDR1 SEHNR, CDR2 FQNEAQ (reference sequence). The CDR3 contains 13 residues. The CDR3 protein is CASSPQVGTEAFF. The CDR3 DNA is TGTGCCAGCAGCCCCCAAGTGGGGACTGAAGCTTTCTTT.

V usage is TRBV6-5 and J usage is TRBJ1-1; 10 bases are a match to TRBD1. The CDR3 totals 14 residues. Germline V gene data show CDR1 as MNHEY and CDR2 as SVGAGI. The V gene end was trimmed by 1 base and the J gene end by 5 bases; junction bases not matched to a gene: 1. CDR3 DNA: TGTGCCAGCAGTTACTGGACAGGGGGAACTGAAGCTTTCTTT. Encoded protein: CASSYWTGGTEAFF.

J is TRBJ1-1 and V is TRBV15; TRBD1 agrees at 8 bases. The CDR3 loop spans 14 amino acids. CDR1 is LNHNV, CDR2 YYDKDF, per germline (reference sequence). Losses at the gene ends were 4 bases for V and 5 bases for J; bases not matched to a gene: 6. CDR3 in DNA: TGTGCCACCAGCATAGGACAGGGAGCGACTGAAGCTTTCTTT. Translated: CATSIGQGATEAFF.

The chain couples TRBV2 to TRBJ2-6, with a possible D match to TRBD2 (5 bases). V was trimmed by 6 bases and J by 0 bases, leaving 9 bases between them. Germline assignment: CDR1 SNHLY and CDR2 FYNNEI. The CDR3 sequence is 15 residues long. In DNA, the CDR3 is TGTGCCAGCAGGGAGGACTCCTCTGGGGCCAACGTCCTGACTTTC. This translates into CASREDSSGANVLTF.

CDR3 in DNA: TGTGCTAGTGGCCCGGACGTGGGGAGCTCCTACGAGCAGTACTTC. Translating gives CASGPDVGSSYEQYF. This chain uses TRBV12-5 with TRBJ2-7; perhaps TRBD2 as D (5 bases). Trimming removed 6 bases at V and 0 bases at J, with 15 bases between. The CDR3 consists of 15 residues. From germline, CDR1 is LGHNT and CDR2 FRNRAP. The full variable domain, completed using reference TRBV12-5 and TRBJ2-7, is DARVTQTPRHKVTEMGQEVTMRCQPILGHNTVFWYRQTMMQGLELLAYFRNRAPLDDSGMPKDRFSAEMPDATLATLKIQPSEPRDSAVYFCASGPDVGSSYEQYFGPGTRLTVT.

The DNA of the CDR3 is TGTGCCAGCAGCATCCGGGACAACTTAGCCGGGGCCAACGTCCTGACTTTC. Translation gives CASSIRDNLAGANVLTF. The rearrangement links TRBV21-1 to TRBJ2-6; TRBD1, the table's D call, lacks a check against the DNA. TRBV21-1 is described as a pseudogene. The CDR3 runs 17 residues.